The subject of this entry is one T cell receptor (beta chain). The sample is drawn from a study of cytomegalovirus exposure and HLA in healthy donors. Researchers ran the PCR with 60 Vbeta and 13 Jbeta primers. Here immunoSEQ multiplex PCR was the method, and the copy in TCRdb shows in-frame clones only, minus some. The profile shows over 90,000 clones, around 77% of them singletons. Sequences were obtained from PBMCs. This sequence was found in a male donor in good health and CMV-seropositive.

The CDR3 DNA reads as TGCAGTGCTAGAGCTATTGGCTACACCTTC. This gives the protein CSARAIGYTF. The V gene is TRBV20-1, the J gene TRBJ1-2, with D unclear. Trimming left V 1 base short and J 7 bases short, with 4 bases between. Germline V gene data show CDR1 as DFQATT and CDR2 as SNEGSKA (reference sequence). CDR3 length equals 10 residues.